These 15 T cell receptor beta chains came from one sample sequenced in a study of blood T cell repertoires in COVID-19. This table comes from immunoSEQ multiplex PCR, and its TCRdb copy is limited to in-frame clones, with some not included. The sample gives 200,000 to 250,000 clones, around 91% of which show up once; approximately 3.8% is in the top ten. Sequencing was done on a sample of PBMCs or T cells enriched from blood (not recorded which). The receptors here all came from a woman between 18 and 29 years old in a cohort exposed to, infected with or recovered from COVID-19 (not recorded which).

J is TRBJ2-1 and V is TRBV24-1, with TRBD2 as a possible D gene (7 bases). V was trimmed by 5 bases and J by 5 bases, leaving 24 bases between them. Germline V gene data show CDR1 as KGHDR and CDR2 as SFDVKD. The CDR3 has 18 amino acids. This CDR3 reads CATSAGHVAGFTDNEQFF. The CDR3 DNA is TGTGCCACCAGTGCGGGACACGTAGCGGGCTTTACCGACAATGAGCAGTTCTTC.

The chain recombines TRBV9 with TRBJ2-3; D remains unclear. This CDR3 is built from 12 residues. Germline CDR1 is SGDLS and CDR2 is YYNGEE. Between the trimmed V and J ends, which lost 6 bases and 1 base, there was a span of 6 bases. The chain's CDR3 is CASNLGTDTQYF. The CDR3 coding sequence is TGTGCCAGCAATCTAGGCACAGATACGCAGTATTTT.

The chain is built from TRBV4-1 and TRBJ2-2; D possibly corresponds to TRBD2 (5 bases). The CDR3 runs 14 residues. V lost 3 bases and J lost 4, with 9 bases in between. Germline V CDR1 and CDR2: MGHRA, YSYEKL. The CDR3 DNA is TGCGCCAGCAGCCAGGGAGCCGGCACCGGGGAGCTGTTTTTT. It specifies CASSQGAGTGELFF.

The V and J genes are TRBV5-1 and TRBJ1-1; 9 nucleotides align to TRBD1. The germline V gene has CDR1 SGHRS and CDR2 YFSETQ. The CDR3 runs 15 residues. J gave up 3 bases and V 4 bases, and 7 bases lay outside the gene matches. CDR3: CASSETGGSDTEAFF. The CDR3 DNA is TGCGCCAGCAGCGAGACAGGGGGGAGCGACACTGAAGCTTTCTTT.

This chain links TRBV3-1 (or the pseudogene TRBV3-2) with TRBJ1-5; TRBD1 matches 7 bases. J gave up 0 bases and V 4 bases, and 12 bases lay outside the gene matches. This CDR3 has 18 amino acids. Per germline, CDR1 LGHDT and CDR2 YNNKEL (reference sequence). The CDR3 bases are TGTGCCAGCAGCCGGGACAGTCCAGGGTTCAATAGCAATCAGCCCCAGCATTTT. Translation gives CASSRDSPGFNSNQPQHF.

V is TRBV5-1 and J is TRBJ1-6, with 7 bases lining up with TRBD1. CDR1 and CDR2 from the germline V gene are SGHRS and YFSETQ. The CDR3 is 16 residues long. Trimming at V came to 5 bases and at J to 10 bases, leaving 15 bases not matched to a gene. The CDR3 bases are TGCGCCAGCAGTCACGGACAGACAGGGCGGGAATCACCCCTCCACTTT. As protein: CASSHGQTGRESPLHF.

The chain carries TRBV18 and TRBJ1-5, with D perhaps TRBD1 (6 bases). V was cut by 2 bases and J by 5 bases, with 7 bases left in between. Germline CDR1 and CDR2: KGHSH and LQKENI. The CDR3 is 13 amino acids. CDR3 coding DNA: TGTGCCAGCTCACCAAACAGGGATCAGCCCCAGCATTTT. Its protein is CASSPNRDQPQHF.

J is TRBJ2-1 and V is TRBV29-1; D may be TRBD2 (6 bases). The germline V gene has CDR1 SQVTM and CDR2 ANQGSEA. This CDR3 contains 14 residues. Trimming left V 6 bases short and J 8 bases short, with 20 bases between. The CDR3 reads CSVLGGTMGDEQFF. The CDR3 nucleotides read TGCAGCGTGTTGGGCGGGACCATGGGCGATGAGCAGTTCTTC.

J is TRBJ1-6 and V is TRBV5-1; 8 bases agree with TRBD1. V lost 5 bases, J lost 5 bases, and 3 bases stayed unmatched. The germline V gene encodes CDR1 SGHRS and CDR2 YFSETQ. The CDR3 contains 14 residues. The CDR3 sequence: CASRKDRDNSPLHF. The CDR3 bases are TGCGCCAGCAGGAAGGACAGGGATAATTCACCCCTCCACTTT. The whole variable domain, remainder taken from reference TRBV5-1 and TRBJ1-6, is KAGVTQTPRYLIKTRGQQVTLSCSPISGHRSVSWYQQTPGQGLQFLFEYFSETQRNKGNFPGRFSGRQFSNSRSEMNVSTLELGDSALYLCASRKDRDNSPLHFGNGTRLTVT.

This clone occurred a few times. The rearrangement links TRBV4-2 to TRBJ2-1; 8 bases line up with TRBD1. V was pared by 4 bases and J by 3 bases, with 8 bases of the junction left unmatched. The CDR3 totals 16 residues. In germline, CDR1 is LGHNA, CDR2 YNFKEQ. The chain's CDR3 is CASSLAAGQDYNEQFF. The CDR3 nucleotides are TGTGCCAGCAGCCTTGCCGCGGGACAGGACTACAATGAGCAGTTCTTC.

Regarding this clone: The germline gene is not matched at one end of the junction; a read error may be the cause. V is TRBV18 and J is TRBJ2-6; the D gene is possibly TRBD1 (6 bases). This CDR3 is built from 15 residues. The germline V gene encodes CDR1 KGHSH and CDR2 LQKENI. CDR3 residues: CASSPQGAGANVLTF. CDR3 DNA sequence: TGTGCCAGCTCGCCACAGGGAGCTGGGGCCAACGTCCTGACTTTC.

This chain uses TRBV9 with TRBJ1-3, with D unresolved. Germline CDR1 SGDLS, CDR2 YYNGEE. This CDR3 spans 14 amino acids. The V and J ends lost 6 bases and 0 bases respectively, with 10 bases between them. The CDR3 is CASNAGFSGNTIYF. Here the CDR3 DNA reads TGTGCCAGCAACGCGGGATTCTCTGGAAACACCATATATTTT.

CDR3 loop: CASSLSAGELFF. The CDR3 nucleotides read TGTGCCAGCAGTTTATCTGCCGGGGAGCTGTTTTTT. The J gene is TRBJ2-2, the V gene TRBV28; D ambiguous. The length of the CDR3 is 12 residues. Trimming pared 1 base from V and 6 bases from J, leaving 3 bases between. The germline CDR1 and CDR2 sequences are MDHEN and SYDVKM.

This clone occurred once. V usage is TRBV14 and J usage is TRBJ2-7; D is perhaps TRBD2 (7 bases). The CDR3 has 12 residues. From germline, CDR1 is SGHDN and CDR2 FVKESK. The CDR3 protein is CSCGRGNYEQYF. DNA for the CDR3: TGTTCCTGTGGGAGGGGGAACTACGAGCAGTACTTC. The variable domain in full, completed from reference TRBV14 and TRBJ2-7, reads EAGVTQFPSHSVIEKGQTVTLRCDPISGHDNLYWYRRVMGKEIKFLLHFVKESKQDESGMPNNRFLAERTGGTYSTLKVQPAELEDSGVYFCSCGRGNYEQYFGPGTRLTVT.

The chain recombines TRBV9 with TRBJ2-1, with D possibly TRBD2 on 5 matching bases. Germline CDR1 and CDR2: SGDLS and YYNGEE. The CDR3 spans 13 residues. The ends were cut back, 2 bases at V and 3 bases at J, with 6 bases in the middle. The CDR3 reads CASSVGDYNEQFF. CDR3 in DNA: TGTGCCAGCAGCGTGGGAGACTACAATGAGCAGTTCTTC.